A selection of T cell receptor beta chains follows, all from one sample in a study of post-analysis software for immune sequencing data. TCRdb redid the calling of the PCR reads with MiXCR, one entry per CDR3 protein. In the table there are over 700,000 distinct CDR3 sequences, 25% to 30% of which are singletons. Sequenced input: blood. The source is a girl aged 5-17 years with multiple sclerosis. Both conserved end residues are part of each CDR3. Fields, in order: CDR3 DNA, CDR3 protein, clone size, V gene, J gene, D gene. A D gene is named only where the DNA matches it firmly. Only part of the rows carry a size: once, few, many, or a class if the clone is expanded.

TGCAGCGTTATCGCCGGACCCGGTTATGGCTACACCTTC	CSVIAGPGYGYTF	-	TRBV29-1	TRBJ1-2	-
TGTGCCAGCAGCCAAGATCGTCAGGGCTGGGGCACTGAAGCTTTCTTT	CASSQDRQGWGTEAFF	-	TRBV14	TRBJ1-1	-
TGTGCCAGCAGCTTCGGCCCGGAGGGGGGCTACACCTTC	CASSFGPEGGYTF	many	TRBV7-9	TRBJ1-2	-
TGCAGCGTTGATCCCGGGGGTATCTATGGCTACACCTTC	CSVDPGGIYGYTF	-	TRBV29-1	TRBJ1-2	-
TGTGCCAGCAGTTACCTAACCTACGAGCAGTACTTC	CASSYLTYEQYF	many	TRBV12-3/TRBV12-4	TRBJ2-7	-
TGTGCCAGCAGACAGGGACAGGGGGCTTGGTCACCCCTCCACTTT	CASRQGQGAWSPLHF	-	TRBV28	TRBJ1-6	TRBD1
TGTGCCAGCTCACCCCGGCCAGCGTTTAATGTAAAACTGTTTTTT	CASSPRPAFNVKLFF	-	TRBV18	TRBJ1-4	-
TGTGCCAGTAGTATAGATTGGCGGGGCTACAATGAGCAGTTCTTC	CASSIDWRGYNEQFF	few	TRBV19	TRBJ2-1	-
TGTGCCAGCAGCCAACCTAGCTGGGAGACCCAGTACTTC	CASSQPSWETQYF	-	TRBV3-1	TRBJ2-5	-
TGCGCCAGCAGCTTTCCGATGGCAGGCTCCTACAATGAGCAGTTCTTC	CASSFPMAGSYNEQFF	-	TRBV5-1	TRBJ2-1	-
TGTGCCAGCTCACCGCGGCGTGGCTACGAGCAGTACTTC	CASSPRRGYEQYF	-	TRBV18	TRBJ2-7	-
TGTGCCAGCAGCCGGGGACGGCCCTACGAGCAGTACTTC	CASSRGRPYEQYF	few	TRBV2	TRBJ2-7	-
TGTGCCAGCAGCCGGCCCGTTGGGACAGGGGTAGGAGTAAGCTCCTACAATGAGCAGTTCTTC	CASSRPVGTGVGVSSYNEQFF	few	TRBV12-3/TRBV12-4	TRBJ2-1	TRBD1
TGTGCCAGCAGCTCCCGGACAGGGGAATGGGCCACTGAAGCTTTCTTT	CASSSRTGEWATEAFF	-	TRBV7-9	TRBJ1-1	TRBD1
TGTGCCAGCAGCCACGACGTTGTGGGGGAAAAACTGTTTTTT	CASSHDVVGEKLFF	-	TRBV28	TRBJ1-4	-
TGCAGCGTTGAGATTAGCGGGAGAGTTCCCGAGCAGTACTTC	CSVEISGRVPEQYF	-	TRBV29-1	TRBJ2-7	TRBD2
TGTGCCAGCTCACCCCGACTAGCGGGCTCCTACAATGAGCAGTTCTTC	CASSPRLAGSYNEQFF	few	TRBV18	TRBJ2-1	TRBD2
TGTGCCAGCAGTCAAACAAGACTAGCGGAAAGGACGCAGTACTTC	CASSQTRLAERTQYF	few	TRBV6-2/TRBV6-3	TRBJ2-7	TRBD2
TGCAGTGCTGACCCGGGACAGCAACAAGAGACCCAGTACTTC	CSADPGQQQETQYF	few	TRBV20-1	TRBJ2-5	TRBD1
TGTGCCAGCAGTGAAGTAGTACGGCGCGCGCGGGGACGCACAGATACGCAGTATTTT	CASSEVVRRARGRTDTQYF	few	TRBV6-1	TRBJ2-3	-
TGTGCCAGCAGTGACTCTCGCCATACTAATGGCTACACCTTC	CASSDSRHTNGYTF	few	TRBV6-4	TRBJ1-2	-
TGCAGTGCTAGAGAGGGTGGTCCCAGGCGGATTGATACGCAGTATTTT	CSAREGGPRRIDTQYF	-	TRBV20-1	TRBJ2-3	-
TGCAATGCTCTTCCATGGTCGGGGACCCAGTACTTC	CNALPWSGTQYF	-	TRBV20-1	TRBJ2-5	-
TGTGCCAGCAGCCAAGGACAGGCGGGAGTATGGGCCCAGCATTTT	CASSQGQAGVWAQHF	-	TRBV3-1	TRBJ1-5	-
TGTGCCAGCAGTTTAGTCCAACAGGGTGAGCAGTACTTC	CASSLVQQGEQYF	-	TRBV12-3/TRBV12-4	TRBJ2-5	-
TGTGCCAGCAGCTTTTACGGAAAAAGCTCCTACGAGCAGTACTTC	CASSFYGKSSYEQYF	few	TRBV13	TRBJ2-7	-
TGCAGCGGAACGTGGGGGGCCTACGAGCAGTACTTC	CSGTWGAYEQYF	many	TRBV29-1	TRBJ2-7	-
TGTGCCAGCGGGGGCAGGGTTGACGGCGAGCAGTACTTC	CASGGRVDGEQYF	few	TRBV27	TRBJ2-7	-
TGCAGTGGTCTAGCGGGCCAGGGGTACCAAGAGACCCAGTACTTC	CSGLAGQGYQETQYF	few	TRBV20-1	TRBJ2-5	TRBD2
TGCGCCAGCAGGGCCACTAGCGGGCGCTCCTACGAGCAGTACTTC	CASRATSGRSYEQYF	-	TRBV5-1	TRBJ2-7	TRBD2
TGCAGTGCTAGAGATTCCCGCCCGAACACTGAAGCTTTCTTT	CSARDSRPNTEAFF	few	TRBV20-1	TRBJ1-1	-
TGTGCCAGCAGCGAGCGACTAGCGGGAGCCGGGGAGCAGTACTTC	CASSERLAGAGEQYF	-	TRBV9	TRBJ2-7	TRBD2
TGCAGCTTCGGGAGGGATCAGTCAACTGAAGCTTTCTTT	CSFGRDQSTEAFF	-	TRBV29-1	TRBJ1-1	-
TGTGCCAGCAGAGGGACAGGGGTGATGGAAAAACTGTTTTTT	CASRGTGVMEKLFF	few	TRBV12-3/TRBV12-4	TRBJ1-4	TRBD1
TGCGCCAGCAGCCAAGAGGGGAGGGCGAACACTGAAGCTTTCTTT	CASSQEGRANTEAFF	-	TRBV4-1	TRBJ1-1	-
TGTGCCAGCAGCTTAGCGCGGTCTAGCGGGACCAGCACCTCCCGGGAGACCCAGTACTTC	CASSLARSSGTSTSRETQYF	-	TRBV7-2	TRBJ2-5	TRBD2
TGCAGCGTTCAAACTCGTAATGTAATGGGCGAGCAGTACTTC	CSVQTRNVMGEQYF	-	TRBV29-1	TRBJ2-7	-
TGTGCCAGCAGGATAGGAGGGAGACCACAGGTGTATGGCTACACCTTC	CASRIGGRPQVYGYTF	few	TRBV6-6	TRBJ1-2	-
TGTGCCAGCCCAGAGCCGGACGGTAATGGCTACACCTTC	CASPEPDGNGYTF	few	TRBV12-3/TRBV12-4	TRBJ1-2	-
TGTGCCAGCAGTGAGACAGGGCACCTCCAGTACTTC	CASSETGHLQYF	-	TRBV28	TRBJ2-5	TRBD1
TGTGCCAGCAGCTTACTCACGGACAATGAGCAGTTCTTC	CASSLLTDNEQFF	once	TRBV11-3	TRBJ2-1	-
TGCAGCGTTGGGGCAGAAGGGACCTCCGAGCAGTACTTC	CSVGAEGTSEQYF	many	TRBV29-1	TRBJ2-7	-
TGTGCCATCAGTGAGTCGGGGACTAATGAAAAACTGTTTTTT	CAISESGTNEKLFF	-	TRBV10-3	TRBJ1-4	-
TGCAGTGCTAGTCCGGGAAACCCAAATGATCCAGAGCAGTTCTTC	CSASPGNPNDPEQFF	few	TRBV20-1	TRBJ2-1	-
TGTGCCAGCAGTTCTATCGGACAGCCTGGCTCCTACGAGCAGTACTTC	CASSSIGQPGSYEQYF	-	TRBV28	TRBJ2-7	-
TGTGCCAGCAGCTTAAAGCTAGCGGGAGTCTACGAGCAGTACTTC	CASSLKLAGVYEQYF	-	TRBV7-2	TRBJ2-7	TRBD2
TGTGCCAGCAGCCAGCGGAGCTCCTACAATGAGCAGTTCTTC	CASSQRSSYNEQFF	few	TRBV5-8	TRBJ2-1	-
TGTGCCAGCAGCTCTGGCGATCCCTGGGGTTCACCCCTCCACTTT	CASSSGDPWGSPLHF	few	TRBV7-2	TRBJ1-6	-
TGCAGTGCTAGTATCCAGAACACAGATACGCAGTATTTT	CSASIQNTDTQYF	once	TRBV20-1	TRBJ2-3	-
TGTGCCAGCAGCCCCAGGGGGCGGGCCCCCTACGAGCAGTACTTC	CASSPRGRAPYEQYF	-	TRBV7-2	TRBJ2-7	TRBD1
TGTGCCAGCAGACGATTGCCGGGACAGACCTACGAGCAGTACTTC	CASRRLPGQTYEQYF	-	TRBV11-2	TRBJ2-7	TRBD1
TGCAGTGCTAGAGATCTTTACCGGGAGGGGGCCTACCAAGAGACCCAGTACTTC	CSARDLYREGAYQETQYF	few	TRBV20-1	TRBJ2-5	-
TGTGCCAGCAGTTACACCCGGGACAGGCTTAATCAGCCCCAGCATTTT	CASSYTRDRLNQPQHF	-	TRBV6-6	TRBJ1-5	TRBD1
TGTGCCAGCAGCTTATCAGGGGGCGGCGAGCAGTACTTC	CASSLSGGGEQYF	-	TRBV7-2	TRBJ2-7	TRBD1
TGCGCCAGCAGCTCACCAGATTCCGGGACGGGGCGAGGAGAGACCCAGTACTTC	CASSSPDSGTGRGETQYF	few	TRBV5-1	TRBJ2-5	-
TGTGCCAGCAGTCCACGGCCCAGGGGAGCGAACACTGAAGCTTTCTTT	CASSPRPRGANTEAFF	-	TRBV12-3/TRBV12-4	TRBJ1-1	-
TGTGCCACCAGTGGGGGGACTAGCGTACAAGAGACCCAGTACTTC	CATSGGTSVQETQYF	-	TRBV24-1	TRBJ2-5	TRBD2
TGTGCCGGCAAAGGCGAGGCCTACCTTGGCGAGCAGTACTTC	CAGKGEAYLGEQYF	-	TRBV6-5	TRBJ2-7	-
TGTGCCAGCAGTTACGATCCAACGATGTTTTTAGGGGGCACCGGGGAGCTGTTTTTT	CASSYDPTMFLGGTGELFF	-	TRBV6-2/TRBV6-3	TRBJ2-2	-